Shown below are 15 T cell receptor beta chains from a single sample sequenced in a study of T-cell reconstitution after alpha-beta-depleted transplantation in children. Preparation of the TCRbeta library was carried out with unique molecular identifiers. TCRdb called the PCR reads again in MiXCR, with one record for every CDR3 protein. Of fewer than 150,000 distinct CDR3 sequences in the sample, roughly 9.7% were seen once. Sequencing was performed on PBMCs, mostly from graft donor cells, taken 180 days after TCRalphabeta/CD19-depleted stem cell transplant. These receptors all stem from a girl under two years old who had a stem cell transplant for combined immunodeficiency, so the T cells may come from the graft donor.

V is TRBV6-5 and J is TRBJ2-3; the D gene is possibly TRBD1 (5 bases). V was trimmed by 0 bases and J by 3 bases, leaving 13 bases between them. This CDR3 is built from 16 residues. CDR1 MNHEY and CDR2 SVGAGI come from the germline V gene. The CDR3 region has the DNA TGTGCCAGCAGTTACTCGTCGAAAAGGGGTACAGATACGCAGTATTTT. Its translation: CASSYSSKRGTDTQYF.

This clonotype was detected a few times. The V gene is TRBV20-1, the J gene TRBJ2-1; D might be TRBD2 (6 bases). Germline V gene sequence: CDR1 DFQATT, CDR2 SNEGSKA (reference sequence). The CDR3 is made up of 16 amino acids. Trimming took 0 bases from V and 8 from J, leaving 20 bases between them. CDR3 region: CSARDLGGKLFDEQFF. The CDR3 coding sequence is TGCAGTGCTAGAGATCTCGGCGGGAAGCTCTTCGATGAGCAGTTCTTC.

This clonotype was seen only a few times. The CDR3 nucleotides read TGTGCCAGCAGCTTAGTGGCTTCCGGGACGAGCGATTATATAGCCAAAAACATTCAGTACTTC. Its protein is CASSLVASGTSDYIAKNIQYF. The chain links TRBV11-2 to TRBJ2-4; D may correspond to TRBD1 or TRBD2 (5 bases each). Germline CDR1 SGHAT, CDR2 FQNNGV. V was trimmed by 1 base and J by 0 bases, leaving 25 bases between them. The CDR3 runs to 21 residues. The whole variable domain, filled in from reference TRBV11-2 and TRBJ2-4, reads EAGVAQSPRYKIIEKRQSVAFWCNPISGHATLYWYQQILGQGPKLLIQFQNNGVVDDSQLPKDRFSAERLKGVDSTLKIQPAKLEDSAVYLCASSLVASGTSDYIAKNIQYFGAGTRLSVL.

This clonotype was seen more than once but under ten times. The chain links TRBV20-1 to TRBJ2-1; D uncertain. V was trimmed by 0 bases and J by 1 base, leaving 7 bases between them. Germline CDR1 and CDR2: DFQATT and SNEGSKA (reference sequence). The CDR3 loop spans 14 amino acids. The CDR3 loop reads CSARDLGSYNEQFF. The CDR3 coding sequence is TGCAGTGCTAGAGATCTCGGATCCTACAATGAGCAGTTCTTC.

At least ten counts were recorded for this clonotype. J is TRBJ2-1 and V is TRBV5-1; 10 positions agree with TRBD1. The V gene end was trimmed by 1 base and the J gene end by 10 bases; junction bases not matched to a gene: 8. The CDR3 has 15 residues. The V gene's germline CDR1 is SGHRS and CDR2 YFSETQ. The CDR3 DNA follows: TGCGCCAGCAGCTTGCCGGACAGGGGGTCCAAGGAGCAGTTCTTC. Residues: CASSLPDRGSKEQFF.

Only a few counts were recorded for this clonotype. This chain links TRBV20-1 with TRBJ2-5; D may be TRBD1 (5 bases). The V and J ends lost 4 bases and 3 bases respectively, with 12 bases between them. Germline values: CDR1 DFQATT, CDR2 SNEGSKA (reference sequence). CDR3 length equals 13 residues. The DNA of the CDR3 is TGCAGTGCTACAGGGAAAAGGGAAGAGACCCAGTACTTC. It codes for CSATGKREETQYF.

This clonotype appeared a few times. The chain carries TRBV27 and TRBJ2-6; D gene unclear. This CDR3 is built from 18 residues. Trimming stripped 6 bases from V and 4 bases from J, with 22 bases between. CDR1 and CDR2 from the germline V gene are MNHEY and SMNVEV (reference sequence). The CDR3 DNA reads as TGTGCCAGCAGCCCCCGTCCAACCCCCTCTAAAGGGGCCAACGTCCTGACTTTC. It is translated as CASSPRPTPSKGANVLTF. Complete variable domain (other parts from reference TRBV27 and TRBJ2-6): EAQVTQNPRYLITVTGKKLTVTCSQNMNHEYMSWYRQDPGLGLRQIYYSMNVEVTDKGDVPEGYKVSRKEKRNFPLILESPSPNQTSLYFCASSPRPTPSKGANVLTFGAGSRLTVL.

The table lists this clonotype with a few counts. CDR3 region: CATQGQYNTEAFF. The CDR3 nucleotides are TGTGCCACCCAAGGACAGTACAACACTGAAGCTTTCTTT. The chain recombines TRBV6-1 with TRBJ1-1; maybe TRBD1 (6 bases). V shed 10 bases and J shed 2 bases, with 14 bases lying between them. The CDR3 loop spans 13 amino acids. Germline V gene data show CDR1 as MNHNS and CDR2 as SASEGT.

This clonotype showed up just a few times. This rearrangement joins TRBV5-6 to TRBJ2-7; D is undetermined. The CDR3 loop spans 15 amino acids. V lost 4 bases, J lost 1 base, and 15 bases lay in between. Germline V gene data show CDR1 as SGHDT and CDR2 as YYEEEE. CDR3 loop: CASSTVGRISYEQYF. In nucleotides, the CDR3 is TGTGCCAGCAGCACGGTGGGAAGAATTTCCTACGAGCAGTACTTC.

This chain joins TRBV5-6 and TRBJ1-1; 7 bases map to TRBD1. Germline V CDR1 and CDR2: SGHDT, YYEEEE. The CDR3 totals 16 residues. J gave up 0 bases and V 4 bases, and 9 bases lay outside the gene matches. The CDR3 nucleotides read TGTGCCAGCAGCCCGACAGGGAAGAGGATGAACACTGAAGCTTTCTTT. Protein: CASSPTGKRMNTEAFF.

The CDR3 here is CACLLAGGRETQYF. CDR3 DNA: TGTGCCTGCTTACTAGCGGGGGGGCGAGAGACCCAGTACTTC. This chain joins TRBV30 and TRBJ2-5, with TRBD2 identical over 13 bases. The V gene end was trimmed by 6 bases and the J gene end by 4 bases; junction bases not matched to a gene: 5. Germline CDR1 is GTSNPN and CDR2 is SVGIG (reference sequence). The CDR3 is made up of 14 amino acids.

This clonotype was picked up a small number of times. The chain recombines TRBV5-1 with TRBJ2-7, with D possibly matching TRBD2 (6 bases). The CDR3 spans 16 residues. V lost 3 bases and J 3 bases, leaving 19 bases between the germline ends. The V gene's germline CDR1 is SGHRS and CDR2 YFSETQ. This CDR3 reads CASSWRDGPLHYEQYF. The CDR3 nucleotides read TGCGCCAGCAGCTGGCGGGACGGTCCCCTTCACTACGAGCAGTACTTC. Full variable domain (outside the CDR3, taken from reference TRBV5-1 and TRBJ2-7): KAGVTQTPRYLIKTRGQQVTLSCSPISGHRSVSWYQQTPGQGLQFLFEYFSETQRNKGNFPGRFSGRQFSNSRSEMNVSTLELGDSALYLCASSWRDGPLHYEQYFGPGTRLTVT.

In regard to this clonotype: A read error may account for a junction end that differs from germline. The rearrangement uses TRBV3-1 and TRBJ2-7; D is undetermined. The germline V gene has CDR1 LGHDT and CDR2 YNNKEL (reference sequence). The CDR3 spans 15 residues. The CDR3 sequence is CASCQRSGTNDEQYF. The CDR3 DNA reads as TGTGCCAGCTGCCAACGGTCGGGCACGAACGACGAGCAGTACTTC.

This clonotype was seen a few times. J is TRBJ2-7 and V is TRBV6-5; possibly TRBD1 for D (5 bases). CDR3 length: 13 residues. Germline loops: CDR1 MNHEY, CDR2 SVGAGI. V was shortened by 2 bases and J by 5 bases, with 10 bases between the two germline ends. The CDR3 loop is CASSYGQGHEQYF. The CDR3 bases are TGTGCCAGCAGTTACGGCCAGGGCCACGAGCAGTACTTC.

The V call is TRBV7-2, the J call TRBJ2-1; 9 positions match TRBD1. CDR3 size: 15 residues. Germline loops: CDR1 SGHTA, CDR2 FQGNSA. The V segment lost 3 bases and the J segment 10 bases; nucleotides outside the gene matches: 10. The CDR3 here is CASSLRAGTGREQFF. DNA of the CDR3: TGTGCCAGCAGCTTGCGCGCCGGGACAGGGAGGGAGCAGTTCTTC.